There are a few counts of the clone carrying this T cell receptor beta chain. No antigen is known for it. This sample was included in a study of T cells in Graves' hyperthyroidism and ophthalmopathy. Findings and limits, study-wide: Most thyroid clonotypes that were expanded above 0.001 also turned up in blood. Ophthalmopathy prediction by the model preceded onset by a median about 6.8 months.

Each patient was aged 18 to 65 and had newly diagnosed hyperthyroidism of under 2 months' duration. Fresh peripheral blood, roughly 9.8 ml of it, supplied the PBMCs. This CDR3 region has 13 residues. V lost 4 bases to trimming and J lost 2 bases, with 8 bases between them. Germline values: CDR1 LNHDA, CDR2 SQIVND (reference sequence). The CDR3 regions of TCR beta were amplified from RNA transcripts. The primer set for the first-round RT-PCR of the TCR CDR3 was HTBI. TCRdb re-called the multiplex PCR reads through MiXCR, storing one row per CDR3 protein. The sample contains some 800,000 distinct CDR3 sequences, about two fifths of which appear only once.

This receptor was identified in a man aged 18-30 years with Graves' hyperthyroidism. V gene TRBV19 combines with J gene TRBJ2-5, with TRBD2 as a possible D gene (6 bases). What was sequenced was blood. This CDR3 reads CASSTGDQETQYF. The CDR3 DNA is TGTGCCAGTAGTACGGGAGATCAAGAGACCCAGTACTTC. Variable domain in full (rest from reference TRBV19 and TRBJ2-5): DGGITQSPKYLFRKEGQNVTLSCEQNLNHDAMYWYRQDPGQGLRLIYYSQIVNDFQKGDIAEGYSVSREKKESFPLTVTSAQKNPTAFYLCASSTGDQETQYFGPGTRLLVL.